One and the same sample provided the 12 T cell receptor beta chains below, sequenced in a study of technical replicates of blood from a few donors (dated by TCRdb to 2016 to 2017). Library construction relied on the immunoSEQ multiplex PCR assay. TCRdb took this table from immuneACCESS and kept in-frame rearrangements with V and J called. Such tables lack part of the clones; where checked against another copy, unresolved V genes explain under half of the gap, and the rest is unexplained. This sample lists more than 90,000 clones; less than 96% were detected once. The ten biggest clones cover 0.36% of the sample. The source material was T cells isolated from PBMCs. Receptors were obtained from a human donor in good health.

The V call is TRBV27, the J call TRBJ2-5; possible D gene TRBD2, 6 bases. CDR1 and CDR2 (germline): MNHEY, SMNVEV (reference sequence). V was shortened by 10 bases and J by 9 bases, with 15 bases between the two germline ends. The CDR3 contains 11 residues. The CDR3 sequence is CATGLPRAQYF. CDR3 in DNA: TGTGCCACCGGACTACCTAGGGCCCAGTACTTC.

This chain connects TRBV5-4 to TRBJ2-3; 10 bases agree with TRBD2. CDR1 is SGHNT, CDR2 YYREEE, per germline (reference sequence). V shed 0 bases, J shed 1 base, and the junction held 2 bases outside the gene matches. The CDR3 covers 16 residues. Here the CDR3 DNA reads TGTGCCAGCAGCTTGGATGGGACTAGCGGCACAGATACGCAGTATTTT. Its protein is CASSLDGTSGTDTQYF.

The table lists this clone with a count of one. CDR3: CASGGNTYEQYF. The CDR3 region has the DNA TGTGCCAGCGGGGGGAACACCTACGAGCAGTACTTC. V gene TRBV28 combines with J gene TRBJ2-7, with a tentative D call TRBD2 (6 bases). The V and J ends lost 8 bases and 2 bases respectively, with 10 bases between them. Per germline, CDR1 MDHEN and CDR2 SYDVKM. CDR3 length equals 12 residues.

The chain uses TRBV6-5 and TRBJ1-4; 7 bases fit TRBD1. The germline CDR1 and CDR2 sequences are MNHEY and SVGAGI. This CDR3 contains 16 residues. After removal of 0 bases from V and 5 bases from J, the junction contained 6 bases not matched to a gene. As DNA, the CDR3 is TGTGCCAGCAGTTACTCGAACAGGGGTTCAAATGAAAAACTGTTTTTT. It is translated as CASSYSNRGSNEKLFF.

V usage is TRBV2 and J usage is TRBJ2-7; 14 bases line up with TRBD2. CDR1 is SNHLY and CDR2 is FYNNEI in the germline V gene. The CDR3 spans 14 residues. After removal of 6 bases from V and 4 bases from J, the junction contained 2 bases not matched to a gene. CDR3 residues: CASRTSGRVYEQYF. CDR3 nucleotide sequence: TGTGCCAGCAGGACTAGCGGGAGGGTTTACGAGCAGTACTTC.

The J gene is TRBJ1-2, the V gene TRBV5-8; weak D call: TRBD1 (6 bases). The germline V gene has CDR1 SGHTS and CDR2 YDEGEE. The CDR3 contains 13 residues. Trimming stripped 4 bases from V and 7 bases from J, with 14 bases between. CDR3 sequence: CASSERGIGGYTF. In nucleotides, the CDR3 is TGTGCCAGCAGCGAGAGGGGGATCGGTGGCTACACCTTC.

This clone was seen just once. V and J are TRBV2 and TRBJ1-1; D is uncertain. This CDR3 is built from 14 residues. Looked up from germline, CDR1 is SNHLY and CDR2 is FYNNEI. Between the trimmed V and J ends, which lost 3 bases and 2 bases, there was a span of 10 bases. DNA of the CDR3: TGTGCCAGCAGTGATCCGACAACAAACACTGAAGCTTTCTTT. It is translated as CASSDPTTNTEAFF.

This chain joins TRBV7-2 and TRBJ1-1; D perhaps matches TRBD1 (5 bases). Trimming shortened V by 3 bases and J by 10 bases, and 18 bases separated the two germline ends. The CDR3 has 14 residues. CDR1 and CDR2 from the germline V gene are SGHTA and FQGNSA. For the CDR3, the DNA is TGTGCCAGCAGCTTGTTGAACAGGCCGGCGCGAGCTTTCTTT. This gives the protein CASSLLNRPARAFF.

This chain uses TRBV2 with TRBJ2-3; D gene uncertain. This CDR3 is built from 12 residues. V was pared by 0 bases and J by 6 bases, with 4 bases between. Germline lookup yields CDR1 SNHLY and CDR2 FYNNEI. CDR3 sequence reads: CASSEAGDTQYF. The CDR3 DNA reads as TGTGCCAGCAGTGAAGCCGGGGATACGCAGTATTTT.

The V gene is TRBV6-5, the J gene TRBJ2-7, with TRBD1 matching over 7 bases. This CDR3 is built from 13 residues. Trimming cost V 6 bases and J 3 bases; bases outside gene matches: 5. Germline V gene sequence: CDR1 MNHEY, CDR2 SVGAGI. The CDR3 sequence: CASRSTGNYEQYF. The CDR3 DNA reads TGTGCCAGCAGGTCGACAGGGAACTACGAGCAGTACTTC.

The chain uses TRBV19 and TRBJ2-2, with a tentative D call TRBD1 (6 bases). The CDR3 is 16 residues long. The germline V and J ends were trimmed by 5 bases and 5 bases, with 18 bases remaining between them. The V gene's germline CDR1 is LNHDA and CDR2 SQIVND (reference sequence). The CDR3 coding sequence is TGTGCCAGTAGTTCTTACAGGGTATCGGGAACCGGGGAGCTGTTTTTT. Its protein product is CASSSYRVSGTGELFF.

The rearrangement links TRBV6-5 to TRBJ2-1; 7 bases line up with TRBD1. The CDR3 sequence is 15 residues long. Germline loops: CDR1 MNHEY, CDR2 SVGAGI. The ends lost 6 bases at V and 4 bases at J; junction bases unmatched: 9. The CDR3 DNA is TGTGCCAGCAGCCTAACAGGGGCTCCTTACAATGAGCAGTTCTTC. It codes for CASSLTGAPYNEQFF.